This T cell receptor beta chain was obtained from a study of T cell responses to AZD1222 COVID-19 vaccine. The study, taken as a whole, reports: Donor demographics were predominantly white British with a female majority; clonal diversity may be underestimated.

Only in-frame clones appear in the TCRdb table, and some are missing; sequencing was by immunoSEQ multiplex PCR. The sample includes approximately 170,000 clones, roughly 92% of them seen just once. Comments on this clone: The antigen remains unidentified.

The clonotype comes from an adult in good health. The source was peripheral blood, collected on day 0 of AZD1222 vaccination.

As DNA, the CDR3 is TGTGCCAGCAGCCGGACAGGGGGCTCAGGAAACACCATATATTTT. It encodes CASSRTGGSGNTIYF. V usage is TRBV6-5 and J usage is TRBJ1-3; 11 positions match TRBD1. CDR1 and CDR2 from the germline V gene are MNHEY and SVGAGI. V shed 6 bases, J shed 4 bases, and the junction held 5 bases outside the gene matches. The CDR3 has 15 residues.